Each of the 12 T cell receptor beta chains below was sequenced from the same sample in a study of OX40 agonist ivuxolimab in advanced cancers. Sequencing was performed with immunoSEQ multiplex PCR; in TCRdb, only in-frame clones are kept and a portion is missing. The sample gives approximately 49,000 clones, roughly 84% of which show up once; around 9% is in the top ten. This material consisted of CD4+ or CD8+ T cells sorted from blood, taken in a trial of the OX40 agonist ivuxolimab. These receptors all come from an adult with an advanced solid tumor such as melanoma, head and neck, liver or kidney cancer.

This chain links TRBV10-2 with TRBJ2-5; 11 bases map to TRBD2. The DNA end lines up better with TRBJ2-7; the J call may be wrong. The germline V gene has CDR1 WSHSY and CDR2 SAAADI. The CDR3 runs to 15 residues. CDR3 sequence (DNA): TGCGCCAGCAGCTCGACTAGCGGGAAGTCCTACGAGCAGTACTTC. It encodes CASSSTSGKSYEQYF.

The chain links TRBV6-6 to TRBJ1-2, with 7 bases matching TRBD1. V shed 4 bases and J 7 bases; nucleotides not matched to a gene: 9. CDR1 is MNHNY and CDR2 is SVGAGI in the germline V gene (reference sequence). The CDR3 consists of 14 residues. The CDR3 nucleotides read TGTGCCAGCAGTTCCGCCACAGGGGAGGGTGGCTACACCTTC. This sequence encodes CASSSATGEGGYTF.

The V and J genes are TRBV28 and TRBJ1-5; 10 bases line up with TRBD1. This CDR3 spans 14 amino acids. V lost 8 bases to trimming and J lost 2 bases; unmatched junction nucleotides: 3. Germline V gene sequence: CDR1 MDHEN, CDR2 SYDVKM. CDR3 nucleotides: TGTGCCAGCCGCGGGACAGGGGGCAATCAGCCCCAGCATTTT. This sequence encodes CASRGTGGNQPQHF.

The rearrangement links TRBV9 to TRBJ2-7, with D possibly being TRBD1 (6 bases). This CDR3 is 15 amino acids long. Germline V gene lookup returns CDR1 SGDLS and CDR2 YYNGEE. Trimming cost V 4 bases and J 5 bases, with 19 bases left between them. Here the CDR3 DNA reads TGTGCCAGCAGCCCCCAGTGGGGGCCCCAGGACGAGCAGTACTTC. Its protein is CASSPQWGPQDEQYF.

The chain links TRBV6-5 to TRBJ2-5; 8 nucleotides match TRBD1. The J segment lost 5 bases and the V segment lost 5 bases, leaving 7 bases of the junction unmatched. The CDR3 sequence is 14 residues long. The germline V gene encodes CDR1 MNHEY and CDR2 SVGAGI. The CDR3 DNA sequence: TGTGCCAGCAGTCCCGGGACAGGAGGGGAGACCCAGTACTTC. Its translation is CASSPGTGGETQYF.

The rearrangement uses TRBV10-3 and TRBJ2-7; 8 bases map to TRBD2. Germline CDR1 reads ENHRY; CDR2 reads SYGVKD. Trimming at V came to 0 bases and at J to 7 bases, leaving 8 bases not matched to a gene. This CDR3 is 15 amino acids long. The CDR3 nucleotides read TGTGCCATCAGTGAGTCCCTAGCGGGTGCTGGGGAGCAGTACTTC. Its translation: CAISESLAGAGEQYF.

The chain uses TRBV11-3 and TRBJ2-1, with D perhaps matching TRBD1 (5 bases). From germline, CDR1 is SGHNT and CDR2 YENEEA. The V gene lost 5 bases and the J gene lost 8 bases, with 13 bases spanning the gap. The CDR3 is 13 residues long. This CDR3 reads CASSLRQGHEQFF. In DNA form, the CDR3 reads TGTGCCAGCAGCCTCCGCCAGGGCCATGAGCAGTTCTTC.

This clone was recorded once. The chain joins TRBV11-2 to TRBJ2-7, with a weak D call TRBD1 (9 bases). CDR1 is SGHAT and CDR2 is FQNNGV in the germline V gene. This CDR3 comprises 16 residues. The V gene lost 5 bases and the J gene lost 6 bases, with 23 bases spanning the gap. CDR3 nucleotide sequence: TGTGCCAGCAGCCCCTTAGCGGGGACAGGGTCGGCCGAGCAGTACTTC. Its protein product is CASSPLAGTGSAEQYF. Based on the CDR3 plus reference TRBV11-2 and TRBJ2-7, the full variable domain is EAGVAQSPRYKIIEKRQSVAFWCNPISGHATLYWYQQILGQGPKLLIQFQNNGVVDDSQLPKDRFSAERLKGVDSTLKIQPAKLEDSAVYLCASSPLAGTGSAEQYFGPGTRLTVT.

The J gene is TRBJ2-2, the V gene TRBV11-2, with 12 bases matching TRBD2. This CDR3 region has 14 residues. V gave up 3 bases and J gave up 7 bases; unmatched junction bases: 0. CDR1 is SGHAT, CDR2 FQNNGV, per germline. CDR3: CASSLTSGSGELFF. The CDR3 region has the DNA TGTGCCAGCAGCTTGACTAGCGGGAGCGGGGAGCTGTTTTTT.

This clone was seen only a few times. The chain uses TRBV28 and TRBJ1-4, with D possibly TRBD1 on 5 matching bases. CDR1 is MDHEN, CDR2 SYDVKM, per germline. V was pared by 8 bases and J by 8 bases, with 12 bases between. The CDR3 covers 12 residues. CDR3 DNA sequence: TGTGCCAGCGCCAGGGTTGGAGAAAAACTGTTTTTT. It translates to CASARVGEKLFF. Using reference TRBV28 and TRBJ1-4 for the parts outside the CDR3, the full variable domain is DVKVTQSSRYLVKRTGEKVFLECVQDMDHENMFWYRQDPGLGLRLIYFSYDVKMKEKGDIPEGYSVSREKKERFSLILESASTNQTSMYLCASARVGEKLFFGSGTQLSVL.

This clone is medium-sized (0.01 to 0.1%) in the sample. The identical CDR3 is also encoded by other nucleotide sequences in the sample. This sequence joins TRBV11-2 and TRBJ1-1, with D unresolved. This CDR3 is built from 13 residues. The V and J ends lost 3 bases and 5 bases respectively, with 10 bases between them. The germline CDR1 and CDR2 sequences are SGHAT and FQNNGV. This chain's CDR3 is CASSFLGGTEAFF. The DNA for the CDR3 is TGTGCCAGCAGCTTTCTAGGAGGAACTGAAGCTTTCTTT.

The V and J genes are TRBV6-5 and TRBJ2-7; D may be TRBD1 (6 bases). This CDR3 is built from 14 residues. V dropped 2 bases and J dropped 3 bases, with 11 bases sitting between them. The V gene's germline CDR1 is MNHEY and CDR2 SVGAGI. DNA of the CDR3: TGTGCCAGCAGTTACGTCACAGGGTACTACGAGCAGTACTTC. It yields the protein CASSYVTGYYEQYF.